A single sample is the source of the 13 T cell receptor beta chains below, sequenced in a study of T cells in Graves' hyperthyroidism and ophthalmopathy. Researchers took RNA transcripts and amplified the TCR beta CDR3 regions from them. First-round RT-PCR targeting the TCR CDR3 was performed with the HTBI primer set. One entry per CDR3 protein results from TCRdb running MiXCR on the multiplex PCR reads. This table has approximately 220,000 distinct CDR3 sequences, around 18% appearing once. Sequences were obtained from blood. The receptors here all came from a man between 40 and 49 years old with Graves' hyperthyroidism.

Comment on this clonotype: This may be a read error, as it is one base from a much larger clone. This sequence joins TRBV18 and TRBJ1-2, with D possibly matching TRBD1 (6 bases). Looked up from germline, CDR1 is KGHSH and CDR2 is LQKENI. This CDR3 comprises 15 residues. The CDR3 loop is CATSPGGDNPYGYTF. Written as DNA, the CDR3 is TGTGCCACCTCACCGGGTGGGGACAATCCTTATGGCTACACCTTC.

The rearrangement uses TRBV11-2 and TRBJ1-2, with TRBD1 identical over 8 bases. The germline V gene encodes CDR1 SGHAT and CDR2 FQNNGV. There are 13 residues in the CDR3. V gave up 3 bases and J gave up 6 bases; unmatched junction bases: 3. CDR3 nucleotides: TGTGCCAGCAGCTTGCCAGGGGGCGATGGCTACACCTTC. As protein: CASSLPGGDGYTF. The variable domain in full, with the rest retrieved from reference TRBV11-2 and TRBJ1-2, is EAGVAQSPRYKIIEKRQSVAFWCNPISGHATLYWYQQILGQGPKLLIQFQNNGVVDDSQLPKDRFSAERLKGVDSTLKIQPAKLEDSAVYLCASSLPGGDGYTFGSGTRLTVV.

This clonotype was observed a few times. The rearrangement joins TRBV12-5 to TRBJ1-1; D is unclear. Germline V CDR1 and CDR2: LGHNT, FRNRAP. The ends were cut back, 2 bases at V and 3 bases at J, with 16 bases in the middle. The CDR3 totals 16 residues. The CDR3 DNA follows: TGTGCTAGTGGTTTGCGAGACCACGTCGGGTACACTGAAGCTTTCTTT. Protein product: CASGLRDHVGYTEAFF.

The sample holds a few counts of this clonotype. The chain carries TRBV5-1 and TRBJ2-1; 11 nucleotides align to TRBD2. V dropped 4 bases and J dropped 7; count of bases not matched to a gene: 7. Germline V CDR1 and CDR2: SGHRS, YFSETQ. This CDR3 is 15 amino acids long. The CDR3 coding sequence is TGCGCCAGCAGCGTTAGCGGGGGGGCGGGAAATGAGCAGTTCTTC. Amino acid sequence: CASSVSGGAGNEQFF.

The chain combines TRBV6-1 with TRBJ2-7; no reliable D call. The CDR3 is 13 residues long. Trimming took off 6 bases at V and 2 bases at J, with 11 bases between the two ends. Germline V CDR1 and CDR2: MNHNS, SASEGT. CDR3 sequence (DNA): TGTGCCAGCAGCCGTGACCCGACCTACGAGCAGTACTTC. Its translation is CASSRDPTYEQYF.

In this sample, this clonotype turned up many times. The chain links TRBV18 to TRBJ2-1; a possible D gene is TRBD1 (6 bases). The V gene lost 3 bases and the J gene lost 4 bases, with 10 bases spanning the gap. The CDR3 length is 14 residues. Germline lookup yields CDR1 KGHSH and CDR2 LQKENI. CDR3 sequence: CASSPRQVYNEQFF. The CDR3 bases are TGTGCCAGCTCACCGCGACAGGTGTACAATGAGCAGTTCTTC.

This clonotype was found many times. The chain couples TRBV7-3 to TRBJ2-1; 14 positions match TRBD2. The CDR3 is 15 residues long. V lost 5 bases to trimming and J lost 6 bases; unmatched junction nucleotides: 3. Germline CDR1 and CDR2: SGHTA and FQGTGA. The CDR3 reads CASSRLAGGRNEQFF. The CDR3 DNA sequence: TGTGCCAGCAGCAGACTAGCGGGGGGGCGCAATGAGCAGTTCTTC.

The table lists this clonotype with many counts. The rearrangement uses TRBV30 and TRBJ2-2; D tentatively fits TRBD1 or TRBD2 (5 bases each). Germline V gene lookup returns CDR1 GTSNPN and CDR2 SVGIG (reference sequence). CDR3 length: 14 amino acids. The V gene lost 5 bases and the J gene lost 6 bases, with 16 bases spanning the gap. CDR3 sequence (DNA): TGTGCCTGGGCCCGGGGCTTAGGGGCCGGGGAGCTGTTTTTT. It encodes CAWARGLGAGELFF.

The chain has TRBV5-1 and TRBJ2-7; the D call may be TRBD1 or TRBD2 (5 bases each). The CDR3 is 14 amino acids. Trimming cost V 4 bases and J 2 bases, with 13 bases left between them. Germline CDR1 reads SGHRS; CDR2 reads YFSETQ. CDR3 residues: CASSPGPQAYEQYF. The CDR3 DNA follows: TGCGCCAGCAGCCCGGGGCCCCAAGCCTACGAGCAGTACTTC.

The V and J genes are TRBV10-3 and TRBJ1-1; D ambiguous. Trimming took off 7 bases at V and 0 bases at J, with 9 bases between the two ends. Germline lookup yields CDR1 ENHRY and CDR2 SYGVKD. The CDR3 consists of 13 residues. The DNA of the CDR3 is TGTGCCATCACGCTGACACTGAACACTGAAGCTTTCTTT. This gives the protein CAITLTLNTEAFF.

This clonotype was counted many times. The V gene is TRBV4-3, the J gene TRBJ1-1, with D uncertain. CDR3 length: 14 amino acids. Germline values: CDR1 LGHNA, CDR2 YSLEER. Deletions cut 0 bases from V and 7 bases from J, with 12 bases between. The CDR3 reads CASSQDREGNEAFF. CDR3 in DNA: TGCGCCAGCAGCCAAGATCGGGAAGGGAATGAAGCTTTCTTT.

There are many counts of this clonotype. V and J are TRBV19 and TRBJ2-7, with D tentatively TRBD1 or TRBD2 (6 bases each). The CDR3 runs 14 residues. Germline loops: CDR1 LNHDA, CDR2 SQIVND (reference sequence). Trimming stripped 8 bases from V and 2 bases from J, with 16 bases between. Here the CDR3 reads CASSEGGWTYEQYF. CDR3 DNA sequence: TGTGCCAGTTCCGAAGGGGGGTGGACCTACGAGCAGTACTTC. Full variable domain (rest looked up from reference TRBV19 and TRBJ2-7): DGGITQSPKYLFRKEGQNVTLSCEQNLNHDAMYWYRQDPGQGLRLIYYSQIVNDFQKGDIAEGYSVSREKKESFPLTVTSAQKNPTAFYLCASSEGGWTYEQYFGPGTRLTVT.

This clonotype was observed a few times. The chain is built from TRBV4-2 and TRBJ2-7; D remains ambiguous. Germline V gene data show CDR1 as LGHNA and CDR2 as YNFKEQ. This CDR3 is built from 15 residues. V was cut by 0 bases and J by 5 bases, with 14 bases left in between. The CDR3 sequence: CASSQDPPGRNEQYF. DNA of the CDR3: TGTGCCAGCAGCCAAGACCCCCCCGGTAGAAACGAGCAGTACTTC.